This T cell receptor beta chain was found in a study of cytomegalovirus exposure and HLA in healthy donors. Whole-study results and caveats: Cytomegalovirus association was assigned to more than 150 TCR beta chains. At a 0.05 false discovery rate, a later analysis found around 15,000 TCR beta sequences to be associated with HLA alleles.

The donors were healthy bone marrow donors. Although they were nominally healthy when sampled, donors likely had unrecorded immune exposures. The PCR ran on 60 Vbeta and 13 Jbeta primers. Profiling relied on immunoSEQ multiplex PCR, and the TCRdb table lists in-frame clones only, not all of them. The table records over 150,000 clones, approximately 84% of them present only once. The CDR3 spans 13 residues. Germline V gene data show CDR1 as MRHNA and CDR2 as SNTAGT. Trimming pared 4 bases from V and 4 bases from J, leaving 8 bases between. In its sample, this clone was seen a few times. The antigen is not known.

The receptor was isolated from a girl aged 5-17 years in good health and CMV-seropositive. The sample comprised PBMCs. The rearrangement joins TRBV6-4 to TRBJ2-1, with a possible D match to TRBD1 (5 bases). CDR3 bases: TGTGCCAGCAGTGTTGACAGTTACAATGAGCAGTTCTTC. Translation gives CASSVDSYNEQFF.